This T cell receptor (beta chain) was obtained from a study of OX40 agonist ivuxolimab in advanced cancers. The V and J ends lost 2 bases and 6 bases respectively, with 6 bases between them. In germline, CDR1 is SGHRS, CDR2 YFSETQ. The CDR3 loop spans 12 amino acids. Assay used: immunoSEQ multiplex PCR; TCRdb lists only in-frame clones, some missing. The data show fewer than 65,000 clones, with more than 85% seen just once and around 1.4% held by the top ten. Notes on this clone: What it binds is unknown.

General study results and limits: Both blood CD4+ and CD8+ T cells showed clonal growth by week 6 at 0.1 to 3.0 mg/kg. Also showing low normalized T-cell clonal expansion were some of the nonresponders. CD8+ T cells were the subset that, on average, had more expanded clones than CD4+.

The chain employs TRBV5-1 and TRBJ2-1; D unclear. The sequencing here drew on CD4+ or CD8+ T cells sorted from blood, taken in a trial of the OX40 agonist ivuxolimab. The clonotype originates from an adult with an advanced solid tumor such as melanoma, head and neck, liver or kidney cancer. DNA of the CDR3: TGCGCCAGCAGCTTTCAGGTCAATGAGCAGTTCTTC. This encodes CASSFQVNEQFF.